These T cell receptor beta chains were read from a single sample in a study of cytomegalovirus exposure and HLA in healthy donors. TCRdb keeps only in-frame clones here, not all; method: immunoSEQ multiplex PCR. The sample holds 140,000 to 150,000 clones, more than 85% seen once. The sequenced sample consisted of PBMCs. The source is a man between 18 and 35 years old in good health and CMV-seronegative. The CDR3 runs from the conserved cysteine through the conserved F or W.

J: TRBJ1-3; V: TRBV27; CDR3: CASRSGTALSGNTIYF
J: TRBJ2-1; V: TRBV21-1; CDR3: CASSKVGTGGDNEQFF
J: TRBJ2-1; V: TRBV23-1; CDR3: CASSQRELVNEQFF
J: TRBJ2-2; V: TRBV11-3; CDR3: CASSLGHSTGELFF
J: TRBJ1-2; V: TRBV5-1; CDR3: CASSFTGRDGYTF
J: TRBJ2-1; V: TRBV10-2; CDR3: CASSEELGGSWDNEQFF
J: TRBJ2-1; V: TRBV27; CDR3: CASRRQGFGNEQFF
J: TRBJ1-2; V: TRBV6-5; CDR3: CASSYSTANYGYTF
J: TRBJ1-3; V: TRBV5-1; CDR3: CASSAVSGNTIYF
J: TRBJ2-1; V: TRBV27; CDR3: CASSSGPGGRDEQFF
J: TRBJ2-5; V: TRBV5-6; CDR3: CASRTAGTSGRARETQYF
J: TRBJ1-3; V: TRBV6-1; CDR3: CASSEAPGGFSGNTIYF
J: TRBJ1-5; V: TRBV28; CDR3: CASRGTGGQPQHF
J: TRBJ2-5; V: TRBV30; CDR3: CAWTEITGRQETQYF
J: TRBJ2-1; V: TRBV19; CDR3: CASNAGTGGSRQFF
J: TRBJ1-1; V: TRBV5-6; CDR3: CASSLGDRGTEAFF
J: TRBJ1-3; V: TRBV19; CDR3: CASRTSGQIISGNTIYF
J: TRBJ1-2; V: TRBV4-1; CDR3: CASSQDKEVGQGGYTF
J: TRBJ2-1; V: TRBV14; CDR3: CASSLPGAGGDEQFF
J: TRBJ2-1; V: TRBV27; CDR3: CASSYPPGKYNEQFF
J: TRBJ2-7; V: TRBV10-2; CDR3: CASSGFGTGSYEQYF
J: TRBJ1-2; V: TRBV7-9; CDR3: CASSLEVVRGPYGYTF
J: TRBJ1-5; V: TRBV27; CDR3: CATADRDSNQPQHF
J: TRBJ2-7; V: TRBV7-2; CDR3: CASSQAGDSYEQYF
J: TRBJ2-1; V: TRBV29-1; CDR3: CSVGLANNEQFF
J: TRBJ2-7; V: TRBV7-9; CDR3: CASSSGSPYYEQYF
J: TRBJ1-1; V: TRBV6-1; CDR3: CASSRTGGTEAFF
J: TRBJ1-5; V: TRBV6-1; CDR3: CASRRPGIPNQPQHF
J: TRBJ2-1; V: TRBV9; CDR3: CASSVAPGTGGHEQFF
J: TRBJ1-6; V: TRBV5-8; CDR3: CASSSRASSPLHF
J: TRBJ1-1; V: TRBV6-1; CDR3: CASSVEVNTEAFF
J: TRBJ2-5; V: TRBV11-3; CDR3: CASSFLAGGRETQYF
J: TRBJ2-5; V: TRBV9; CDR3: CASSVGPRGGETQYF
J: TRBJ1-2; V: TRBV14; CDR3: CASKEGVGGYTF
J: TRBJ2-3; V: TRBV7-9; CDR3: CASSRSSSTDTQYF
J: TRBJ2-3; V: TRBV27; CDR3: CASSWGGVTDTQYF
J: TRBJ2-1; V: TRBV7-9; CDR3: CASSFLAGDSDEQFF
J: TRBJ1-1; V: TRBV10-3; CDR3: CAISESGGIQAFF